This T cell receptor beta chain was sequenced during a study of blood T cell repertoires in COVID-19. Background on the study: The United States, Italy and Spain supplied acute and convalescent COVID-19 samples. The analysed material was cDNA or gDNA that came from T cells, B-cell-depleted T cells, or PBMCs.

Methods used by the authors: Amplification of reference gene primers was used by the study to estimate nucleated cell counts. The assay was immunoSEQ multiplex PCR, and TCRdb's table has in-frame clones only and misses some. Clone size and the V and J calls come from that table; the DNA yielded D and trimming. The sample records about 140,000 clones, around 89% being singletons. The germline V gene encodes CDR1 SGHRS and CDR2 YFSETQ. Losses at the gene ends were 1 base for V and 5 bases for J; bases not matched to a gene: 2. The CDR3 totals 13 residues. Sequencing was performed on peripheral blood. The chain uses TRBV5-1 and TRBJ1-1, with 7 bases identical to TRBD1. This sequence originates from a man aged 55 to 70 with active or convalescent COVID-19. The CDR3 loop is CASSLTGATEAFF. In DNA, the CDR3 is TGCGCCAGCAGCTTGACAGGGGCGACTGAAGCTTTCTTT.